This entry concerns a single T cell receptor (beta chain). The target of this receptor is not known. There are no base qualities to consult, and no much larger clone falls within one base. This sample was included in a study of blood T cell repertoires in COVID-19 (TCRdb year 2020). Background for the entire study: Samples from collaborators originated in the United States, Italy and Spain and spanned both the acute and convalescent phases of COVID-19. The material from the prospective study consisted of cDNA or gDNA derived from T cells, B-cell-depleted T cells, or PBMCs. Subjects who had been exposed to COVID-19, were actively infected with it, or had recovered from it provided the deeply sampled blood TCRbeta repertoires that made up the dataset. The repertoires were released in a freely available public database intended as a resource for research on the immune response to SARS-CoV-2. The samples were drawn from the first 160 participants of the ongoing ImmuneRACE study and from about 1,200 subjects provided by 6 global collaborators. The sample metadata nearly always contained a de-identified subject ID, COVID-19 status, age in years and sex. Where available, HLA class I and class II types were taken from metadata supplied by the sample provider and were not determined by assay-based typing.

The immunoSEQ Assay, a bias-controlled multiplex PCR, was used to amplify TCRbeta CDR3 regions from genomic DNA. Processing in the source paper ran as follows. Nucleated cell counts per sample were estimated from amplification of reference gene primers within the assay. To quantify the absolute abundance of each unique TCRbeta CDR3 rearrangement, sequence reads were collapsed and filtered. For each sample, productive Simpson clonality was calculated as the square root of Simpson's diversity index over productive rearrangements. The source is immuneACCESS, and TCRdb retained only in-frame sequences with V and J called. Part of the clones is not carried over; for the studies checked, unresolved V genes explain less than half of this, and the remainder is unexplained. That table is the source of V, J and clone size, and D and trimming were worked out from the DNA. For this sample the table gives approximately 100,000 clones, of which around nine tenths were detected only once. The ten most abundant clones make up about 20% of the sample.

The collaborating institutions used their own protocols to collect whole blood in K2EDTA tubes. For TCRbeta analysis, collaborators shipped samples in one of three forms: frozen whole blood, isolated PBMCs, or DNA extracted from either of those sample types. Reading the germline V gene (reference sequence) gives CDR1 LNHDA and CDR2 SQIVND. The V end gives up 3 bases and the J end 4 bases, leaving 31 bases in the junction not matched to a gene. CDR3 length: 24 amino acids, cysteine to phenylalanine. This entry keeps only the CDR3 DNA: 72 bases, framed from base 1. General conclusions and limits of the study: How much clinical and demographic metadata was included differed by source and by participant, and the metadata was provided uncurated.

Sequencing was done on a sample of peripheral blood. The V and J segments used are TRBV19 and TRBJ2-2, and 8 bases in between align with TRBD2. The TCR was taken from a human donor with acute or convalescent COVID-19. The donor label of this sample is uncertain. At the DNA level, the sequence is TGTGCCAGTAGTATTGGTCGGGGCCAATGGGATAGGTCTAGCGGGCGGTTAGCCACCGGGGAGCTGTTTTTT. The encoded protein is CASSIGRGQWDRSSGRLATGELFF.